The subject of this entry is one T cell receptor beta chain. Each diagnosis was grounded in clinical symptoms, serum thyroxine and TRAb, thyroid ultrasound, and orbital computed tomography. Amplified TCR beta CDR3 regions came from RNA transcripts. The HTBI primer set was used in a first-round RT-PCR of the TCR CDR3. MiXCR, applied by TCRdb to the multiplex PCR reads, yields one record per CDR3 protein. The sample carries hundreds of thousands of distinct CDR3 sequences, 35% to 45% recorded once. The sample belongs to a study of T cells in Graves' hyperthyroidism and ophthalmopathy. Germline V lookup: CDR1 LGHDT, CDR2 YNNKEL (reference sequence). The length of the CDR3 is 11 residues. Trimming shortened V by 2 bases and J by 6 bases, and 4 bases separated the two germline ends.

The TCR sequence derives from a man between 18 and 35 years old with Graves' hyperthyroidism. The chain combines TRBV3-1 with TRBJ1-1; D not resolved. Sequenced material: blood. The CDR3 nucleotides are TGTGCCAGCAGCCAATCTGCTGAAGCTTTCTTT. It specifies CASSQSAEAFF.